Each of the 21 T cell receptor beta chains below was sequenced from the same sample in a study of OX40 agonist ivuxolimab in advanced cancers. This table comes from immunoSEQ multiplex PCR, and its TCRdb copy is limited to in-frame clones, with some not included. The sample records thousands of clones, roughly 88% being singletons. The specimen was CD4+ or CD8+ T cells sorted from blood, collected in a trial of the OX40 agonist ivuxolimab. Receptors originate from an adult with an advanced solid tumor such as melanoma, head and neck, liver or kidney cancer.

V usage is TRBV27 and J usage is TRBJ2-1, with 11 bases aligning to TRBD2. V gave up 6 bases and J gave up 7 bases; unmatched junction bases: 8. The CDR3 has 15 residues. The germline V gene encodes CDR1 MNHEY and CDR2 SMNVEV (reference sequence). The CDR3 sequence is CASRFTSGRQNEQFF. The CDR3 nucleotides read TGTGCCAGCAGGTTTACTAGCGGGAGACAGAATGAGCAGTTCTTC.

The J gene is TRBJ2-1, the V gene TRBV6-5; maybe TRBD2 (6 bases). The V and J ends lost 8 bases and 10 bases respectively, with 24 bases between them. The length of the CDR3 is 15 residues. Germline V gives CDR1 MNHEY, CDR2 SVGAGI. The CDR3 reads CASRKERAPTWEQFF. In DNA form, the CDR3 reads TGTGCCAGCCGAAAGGAGCGGGCGCCCACGTGGGAGCAGTTCTTC.

This clone is large in the sample. The V and J genes are TRBV12-5 and TRBJ1-5; no clear D. This CDR3 contains 13 residues. The V end was cut by 3 bases, the J end by 5 bases, with 8 bases between. Germline values: CDR1 LGHNT, CDR2 FRNRAP. CDR3 sequence: CASGLNSYQPQHF. For the CDR3, the DNA is TGTGCTAGTGGTTTAAACAGTTATCAGCCCCAGCATTTT.

Within the sample, this clone is large (0.1 to 1%). The CDR3 sequence is CASGRVGNYEQYF. CDR3 nucleotides: TGTGCCAGCGGCCGGGTGGGGAACTACGAGCAGTACTTC. The gene calls are TRBV7-9 and TRBJ2-7; no clear D. CDR1 and CDR2 from the germline V gene are SEHNR and FQNEAQ (reference sequence). CDR3 length equals 13 residues. With 8 bases removed from V and 3 bases from J, the gap between germline ends came to 14 bases.

This clone has just one count. The genes are TRBV11-2 and TRBJ2-3; 8 bases are shared with TRBD2. The J segment lost 8 bases and the V segment lost 6 bases, leaving 1 base of the junction unmatched. The CDR3 contains 11 residues. Germline CDR1 SGHAT, CDR2 FQNNGV. The CDR3 DNA sequence: TGTGCCAGCAGGCTAGCGGGTACGCAGTATTTT. Translation: CASRLAGTQYF.

The V and J genes are TRBV9 and TRBJ2-3; D remains unclear. V was trimmed by 3 bases and J by 0 bases, leaving 11 bases between them. The CDR3 has 15 amino acids. The germline gives CDR1 SGDLS, CDR2 YYNGEE. The CDR3 bases are TGTGCCAGCAGCGAGTCCCGTGCTAGCACAGATACGCAGTATTTT. This translates into CASSESRASTDTQYF. The whole variable domain, filled in from reference TRBV9 and TRBJ2-3, reads DSGVTQTPKHLITATGQRVTLRCSPRSGDLSVYWYQQSLDQGLQFLIQYYNGEERAKGNILERFSAQQFPDLHSELNLSSLELGDSALYFCASSESRASTDTQYFGPGTRLTVL.

The chain has TRBV4-2 and TRBJ2-1; D unresolved. The CDR3 runs to 12 residues. Germline CDR1 is LGHNA and CDR2 is YNFKEQ. The V gene lost 4 bases and the J gene lost 7 bases, with 8 bases spanning the gap. Here the CDR3 reads CASSPDGNEQFF. DNA of the CDR3: TGTGCCAGCAGCCCGGACGGAAATGAGCAGTTCTTC.

The chain links TRBV6-1 to TRBJ1-5; no clear D gene. Germline V lookup: CDR1 MNHNS, CDR2 SASEGT. This CDR3 spans 14 amino acids. The ends were cut back, 1 base at V and 5 bases at J, with 9 bases in the middle. This chain's CDR3 is CASSEVLGYQPQHF. DNA of the CDR3: TGTGCCAGCAGTGAAGTATTAGGGTATCAGCCCCAGCATTTT.

The rearrangement joins TRBV29-1 to TRBJ1-2; no reliable D call. This CDR3 region has 17 residues. V was cut by 0 bases and J by 0 bases, with 17 bases left in between. The V gene's germline CDR1 is SQVTM and CDR2 ANQGSEA. The CDR3 loop is CSVEEWQSGYSNYGYTF. The CDR3 nucleotides read TGCAGCGTTGAAGAATGGCAGTCTGGGTACTCTAACTATGGCTACACCTTC.

V usage is TRBV5-1 and J usage is TRBJ2-7; perhaps TRBD1 as D (5 bases). This CDR3 comprises 14 residues. CDR1 and CDR2 (germline): SGHRS, YFSETQ. V was cut by 0 bases and J by 6 bases, with 13 bases left in between. Here the CDR3 reads CASSLAPGKVEQYF. The CDR3 region has the DNA TGCGCCAGCAGCTTGGCCCCAGGGAAGGTCGAGCAGTACTTC.

Concerning this clone: A junction end diverges from the germline sequence, so it may reflect a read error. J is TRBJ1-4 and V is TRBV7-2; D might be TRBD1 (5 bases). CDR1 and CDR2 from the germline V gene are SGHTA and FQGNSA. The CDR3 runs to 14 residues. The CDR3 sequence is CASSLAEGYFGLFF. DNA for the CDR3: TGTGCCAGCAGCCTAGCTGAGGGGTATTTTGGACTGTTTTTT. Full variable domain (rest looked up from reference TRBV7-2 and TRBJ1-4): GAGVSQSPSNKVTEKGKDVELRCDPISGHTALYWYRQSLGQGLEFLIYFQGNSAPDKSGLPSDRFSAERTGGSVSTLTIQRTQQEDSAVYLCASSLAEGYFGLFFGSGTQLSVL.

This sequence joins TRBV6-5 and TRBJ2-2; TRBD2 matches 7 bases. Trimming cost V 6 bases and J 0 bases; bases outside gene matches: 4. This CDR3 spans 15 amino acids. From germline, CDR1 is MNHEY and CDR2 SVGAGI. The CDR3: CASSPAGANTGELFF. CDR3 in DNA: TGTGCCAGCAGCCCCGCGGGAGCGAACACCGGGGAGCTGTTTTTT.

This rearrangement joins TRBV6-5 to TRBJ2-1, with 11 bases lining up with TRBD2. V was pared by 7 bases and J by 5 bases, with 4 bases of the junction left unmatched. The CDR3 covers 14 residues. The germline V gene encodes CDR1 MNHEY and CDR2 SVGAGI. The DNA of the CDR3 is TGTGCCAGCAACCGACTAGCGGGACACAATGAGCAGTTCTTC. Residues: CASNRLAGHNEQFF.

The chain employs TRBV28 and TRBJ2-5; D possibly corresponds to TRBD2 (6 bases). The germline gives CDR1 MDHEN, CDR2 SYDVKM. The CDR3 has 15 amino acids. The V and J ends lost 0 bases and 0 bases respectively, with 8 bases between them. The CDR3, as DNA: TGTGCCAGCAGTTTATGGGGGGACTACCAAGAGACCCAGTACTTC. This gives the protein CASSLWGDYQETQYF. Variable domain in full (rest from reference TRBV28 and TRBJ2-5): DVKVTQSSRYLVKRTGEKVFLECVQDMDHENMFWYRQDPGLGLRLIYFSYDVKMKEKGDIPEGYSVSREKKERFSLILESASTNQTSMYLCASSLWGDYQETQYFGPGTRLLVL.

This clone came up once. The V call is TRBV16, the J call TRBJ2-7; TRBD2 matches 7 bases. Germline V gene lookup returns CDR1 KGHSY and CDR2 FQNENV. This CDR3 is 14 amino acids long. J gave up 4 bases and V 4 bases, and 7 bases lay outside the gene matches. This chain's CDR3 is CASSPEVAGYEQYF. The DNA for the CDR3 is TGTGCCAGCAGCCCAGAGGTAGCGGGTTACGAGCAGTACTTC.

The chain couples TRBV19 to TRBJ2-1; D might be TRBD1 or TRBD2, each matching 6 bases. CDR1 and CDR2 from the germline V gene are LNHDA and SQIVND (reference sequence). V was pared by 2 bases and J by 10 bases, with 24 bases between. The CDR3 has 17 amino acids. The CDR3 DNA reads TGTGCCAGTAGTATAAGGGTGTTTGGGACTGCCAGGGGAGAGCAGTTCTTC. The encoded protein is CASSIRVFGTARGEQFF.

The chain employs TRBV4-1 and TRBJ1-1; possibly TRBD1 for D (5 bases). CDR3 length: 16 amino acids. The V gene lost 4 bases and the J gene lost 8 bases, with 23 bases spanning the gap. Germline V gene sequence: CDR1 MGHRA, CDR2 YSYEKL. CDR3 sequence (DNA): TGCGCCAGCAGCCCAGAACCGTTAATGGTGGGGGAAGAAGCTTTCTTT. Residues: CASSPEPLMVGEEAFF.

The chain is built from TRBV2 and TRBJ2-1, with D possibly matching TRBD2 (5 bases). Germline V CDR1 and CDR2: SNHLY, FYNNEI. V lost 3 bases and J 8 bases, leaving 11 bases between the germline ends. This CDR3 region has 13 residues. CDR3 coding DNA: TGTGCCAGCAGTGAGGGTCTAGCCTATGAGCAGTTCTTC. It yields the protein CASSEGLAYEQFF.

The chain combines TRBV7-8 with TRBJ2-1; TRBD1 agrees at 7 bases. The V gene end was trimmed by 2 bases and the J gene end by 2 bases; junction bases not matched to a gene: 6. The germline CDR1 and CDR2 sequences are SGHVS and FQNEAQ. The CDR3 is made up of 16 amino acids. The CDR3 DNA reads as TGTGCCAGCAGCTTATTTGACAGGGCGGCCTACAATGAGCAGTTCTTC. Translation: CASSLFDRAAYNEQFF. The variable domain in full, completed from reference TRBV7-8 and TRBJ2-1, reads GAGVSQSPRYKVAKRGQDVALRCDPISGHVSLFWYQQALGQGPEFLTYFQNEAQLDKSGLPSDRFFAERPEGSVSTLKIQRTQQEDSAVYLCASSLFDRAAYNEQFFGPGTRLTVL.

V gene TRBV18 combines with J gene TRBJ2-2; D unresolved. The V end lost 1 base, the J end lost 3 bases, and 3 bases lay between the germline ends. The CDR3 is made up of 13 amino acids. The germline gives CDR1 KGHSH, CDR2 LQKENI. The CDR3 here is CASSPLDTGELFF. As DNA, the CDR3 is TGTGCCAGCTCACCACTTGACACCGGGGAGCTGTTTTTT.

The chain uses TRBV5-4 and TRBJ2-7; 12 bases map to TRBD1. J gave up 7 bases and V 4 bases, and 9 bases lay outside the gene matches. This CDR3 comprises 15 residues. CDR1 and CDR2 (germline): SGHNT, YYREEE (reference sequence). For the CDR3, the DNA is TGTGCCAGCAGCCCTCCGGGACAGGGGGCATTAGAGCAGTACTTC. It codes for CASSPPGQGALEQYF.